The 31 T cell receptor beta chains below all came from one sample that was sequenced in a study of blood T cell repertoires in COVID-19 (TCRdb year 2020). The library was made by the immunoSEQ multiplex PCR assay. TCRdb took over this immuneACCESS table, retaining in-frame rearrangements with V and J assigned. Such tables are incomplete; in checked studies, under half of the missing clones stem from an unresolved V gene, and the remainder is unexplained. The sample has about 370,000 clones on record, 87% of them singletons. The ten top clones hold under 11% of the sample. Sequences were obtained from peripheral blood. These receptors were taken from a woman aged 25 to 39 with COVID-19, enrolled during active disease.

The DNA for the CDR3 is TGTGCCAGCAGATTTACAGGGGGCGCCGTGAACACTGAAGCTTTCTTT. Encoded protein: CASRFTGGAVNTEAFF. The chain is built from TRBV5-4 and TRBJ1-1; 9 bases are a match to TRBD1. CDR1 and CDR2 (germline): SGHNT, YYREEE (reference sequence). V gave up 5 bases and J gave up 0 bases; unmatched junction bases: 8. This CDR3 comprises 16 residues.

This clone was seen only once. This CDR3 is CASSGGPGKDYGYTF. CDR3 DNA sequence: TGTGCCAGCAGCGGGGGGCCGGGCAAAGACTATGGCTACACCTTC. The chain couples TRBV9 to TRBJ1-2, with D possibly TRBD1 on 6 matching bases. CDR1 is SGDLS, CDR2 YYNGEE, per germline. This CDR3 comprises 15 residues. Trimming removed 3 bases from V and 3 bases from J, with 15 bases in between. The variable domain in full, with the rest retrieved from reference TRBV9 and TRBJ1-2, is DSGVTQTPKHLITATGQRVTLRCSPRSGDLSVYWYQQSLDQGLQFLIQYYNGEERAKGNILERFSAQQFPDLHSELNLSSLELGDSALYFCASSGGPGKDYGYTFGSGTRLTVV.

Here the CDR3 reads CASSPMAADTQYF. CDR3 sequence (DNA): TGTGCCAGCAGCCCAATGGCTGCAGATACGCAGTATTTT. The rearrangement joins TRBV21-1 to TRBJ2-3; whether TRBD1, the table's D call, matches the DNA was not checked. TRBV21-1 is a pseudogene. The CDR3 sequence is 13 residues long.

Of note for this clone: The sample has other DNA sequences that encode this CDR3 too. The CDR3 is CASSLGGYEQYF. As DNA, the CDR3 is TGCGCCAGCAGCTTAGGCGGCTACGAGCAGTACTTC. This chain links TRBV5-1 with TRBJ2-7; no definite D call. Between the trimmed V and J ends, which lost 2 bases and 3 bases, there was a span of 6 bases. In germline, CDR1 is SGHRS, CDR2 YFSETQ. The CDR3 is 12 residues long.

The chain combines TRBV6-2 or TRBV6-3 with TRBJ2-1, with D possibly matching TRBD2 (6 bases). Germline V gene data show CDR1 as MNHEY and CDR2 as SVGEGT. Trimming shortened V by 7 bases and J by 0 bases, and 16 bases separated the two germline ends. CDR3 size: 16 residues. CDR3 sequence reads: CASTPLATSSYNEQFF. As DNA, the CDR3 is TGTGCCAGCACCCCCCTAGCGACCAGCTCCTACAATGAGCAGTTCTTC.

This clone appeared once. The V call is TRBV5-6, the J call TRBJ2-5; weak D call: TRBD2 (6 bases). Germline CDR1 reads SGHDT; CDR2 reads YYEEEE. Trimming removed 4 bases from V and 1 base from J, with 17 bases in between. The CDR3 runs 16 residues. CDR3 sequence (DNA): TGTGCCAGCAGCACCGCGGGACTCCTGGCCCAAGAGACCCAGTACTTC. It yields the protein CASSTAGLLAQETQYF.

There are a few counts of this clone. The chain links TRBV11-1 to TRBJ2-4; tentatively, D is TRBD2 (6 bases). Germline CDR1 SGHAT, CDR2 FQDESV (reference sequence). CDR3 length equals 16 residues. The ends were cut back, 6 bases at V and 1 base at J, with 16 bases in the middle. This CDR3 reads CASRSGGPVAKNIQYF. The DNA for the CDR3 is TGTGCCAGCAGATCCGGAGGGCCTGTCGCCAAAAACATTCAGTACTTC.

The V and J genes are TRBV6-2 or TRBV6-3 and TRBJ2-7; D not resolved. V was trimmed by 2 bases and J by 3 bases, leaving 11 bases between them. Germline CDR1 MNHEY, CDR2 SVGEGT. CDR3 length: 14 amino acids. CDR3 amino acids: CASSYEKTYYEQYF. The CDR3, as DNA: TGTGCCAGCAGTTACGAGAAGACATACTACGAGCAGTACTTC.

This clone came up many times. The chain links TRBV10-1 to TRBJ1-1, with D perhaps matching TRBD1 (5 bases). V was shortened by 0 bases and J by 4 bases, with 12 bases between the two germline ends. Germline loops: CDR1 WNHNN, CDR2 SYGVQD (reference sequence). The CDR3 runs 15 residues. The CDR3 spells CASSESWGTFTEAFF. CDR3 coding DNA: TGCGCCAGCAGTGAGTCGTGGGGGACTTTCACTGAAGCTTTCTTT.

This clone was seen once. The chain employs TRBV7-3 and TRBJ2-1; D unclear. The germline CDR1 and CDR2 sequences are SGHTA and FQGTGA. The CDR3 contains 13 residues. V gave up 2 bases and J gave up 4 bases, with 6 bases separating them. CDR3 nucleotides: TGTGCCAGCAGCTTATACAGTTACAATGAGCAGTTCTTC. This encodes CASSLYSYNEQFF.

The chain links TRBV14 to TRBJ1-4; D remains unclear. Germline CDR1 reads SGHDN; CDR2 reads FVKESK. Deletions cut 3 bases from V and 7 bases from J, with 15 bases between. The CDR3 is made up of 15 amino acids. The CDR3 DNA reads TGTGCCAGCAGCCAGGGAGGACGGTGGGGTGAAAAACTGTTTTTT. Protein: CASSQGGRWGEKLFF.

The chain recombines TRBV7-2 with TRBJ2-3, with 14 bases that match TRBD2. The CDR3 runs to 19 residues. The V segment lost 3 bases and the J segment 4 bases; nucleotides outside the gene matches: 12. The germline gives CDR1 SGHTA, CDR2 FQGNSA. The CDR3 DNA is TGTGCCAGCAGCTTGGGACTAGCGGGAGAGTGGGGGGGCCCAGATACGCAGTATTTT. Amino acids: CASSLGLAGEWGGPDTQYF.

The rearrangement links TRBV28 to TRBJ1-1, with D possibly TRBD1 on 5 matching bases. V lost 3 bases, J lost 9 bases, and 8 bases lay in between. The CDR3 spans 11 residues. CDR1 is MDHEN and CDR2 is SYDVKM in the germline V gene. The CDR3 loop reads CASSLAGQAFF. Here the CDR3 DNA reads TGTGCCAGCAGTTTGGCGGGGCAAGCTTTCTTT.

V is TRBV29-1 and J is TRBJ2-3; TRBD2 aligns across 9 bases. The length of the CDR3 is 15 residues. CDR1 and CDR2 from the germline V gene are SQVTM and ANQGSEA. V lost 1 base and J lost 3; bases outside the gene matches: 5. CDR3 in amino acids: CSVEVAGVGTDTQYF. The CDR3 region has the DNA TGCAGCGTTGAAGTAGCGGGAGTAGGTACAGATACGCAGTATTTT.

The CDR3, as DNA: TGTGCCAGCACTCACGAACCGGGAGGCTACACCTTC. Its protein product is CASTHEPGGYTF. The chain joins TRBV6-5 to TRBJ1-2; D is undetermined. V lost 7 bases and J lost 8, with 14 bases in between. Germline V gene lookup returns CDR1 MNHEY and CDR2 SVGAGI. The CDR3 consists of 12 residues.

This rearrangement joins TRBV2 to TRBJ2-7, with 10 bases fitting TRBD1. After removal of 5 bases from V and 5 bases from J, the junction contained 12 bases not matched to a gene. Germline CDR1 and CDR2: SNHLY and FYNNEI. The length of the CDR3 is 16 residues. The CDR3, as DNA: TGTGCCAGCAGTCCTTTTAAGGGGACAGGGGTCCACGAGCAGTACTTC. It specifies CASSPFKGTGVHEQYF.

The V gene is TRBV11-2, the J gene TRBJ2-7; D is uncertain. The V and J ends lost 8 bases and 3 bases respectively, with 8 bases between them. From germline, CDR1 is SGHAT and CDR2 FQNNGV. The CDR3 has 11 amino acids. The CDR3 here is CASGSNYEQYF. The DNA for the CDR3 is TGTGCCAGCGGCAGTAACTACGAGCAGTACTTC. Full variable domain (outside the CDR3, taken from reference TRBV11-2 and TRBJ2-7): EAGVAQSPRYKIIEKRQSVAFWCNPISGHATLYWYQQILGQGPKLLIQFQNNGVVDDSQLPKDRFSAERLKGVDSTLKIQPAKLEDSAVYLCASGSNYEQYFGPGTRLTVT.

This chain links TRBV6-5 with TRBJ2-7; D perhaps matches TRBD2 (6 bases). The V end lost 7 bases, the J end lost 3 bases, and 13 bases lay between the germline ends. The CDR3 length is 13 residues. CDR1 is MNHEY and CDR2 is SVGAGI in the germline V gene. The DNA of the CDR3 is TGTGCCAGCATCGGTTGGGAGGACTACGAGCAGTACTTC. Amino acids: CASIGWEDYEQYF.

J is TRBJ1-1 and V is TRBV28; TRBD1 might be the D (5 bases). Looked up from germline, CDR1 is MDHEN and CDR2 is SYDVKM. Trimming shortened V by 7 bases and J by 3 bases, and 18 bases separated the two germline ends. This CDR3 has 15 residues. In DNA form, the CDR3 reads TGTGCCAGCACCGAATGGGGGAGGGTGGACACTGAAGCTTTCTTT. Encoded protein: CASTEWGRVDTEAFF. The whole variable domain, filled in from reference TRBV28 and TRBJ1-1, reads DVKVTQSSRYLVKRTGEKVFLECVQDMDHENMFWYRQDPGLGLRLIYFSYDVKMKEKGDIPEGYSVSREKKERFSLILESASTNQTSMYLCASTEWGRVDTEAFFGQGTRLTVV.

V is TRBV7-2 and J is TRBJ1-1, with D possibly matching TRBD1 (5 bases). Germline V gene sequence: CDR1 SGHTA, CDR2 FQGNSA. The CDR3 consists of 14 residues. V lost 4 bases to trimming and J lost 0 bases, with 9 bases between them. The CDR3 sequence is CASSSRGLNTEAFF. DNA of the CDR3: TGTGCCAGCAGCTCTAGGGGCCTGAACACTGAAGCTTTCTTT.

The rearrangement uses TRBV28 and TRBJ1-5, with a possible D match to TRBD1 (6 bases). The CDR3 runs to 16 residues. V was clipped by 3 bases and J by 3 bases, with 15 bases between them. Germline V gives CDR1 MDHEN, CDR2 SYDVKM. The CDR3: CASSFAPRGINQPQHF. The CDR3, as DNA: TGTGCCAGCAGTTTTGCACCGAGGGGGATCAATCAGCCCCAGCATTTT.

Only one count was recorded for this clone. The rearrangement uses TRBV29-1 and TRBJ2-5; D remains ambiguous. The CDR3 totals 12 residues. V lost 5 bases and J lost 5, with 12 bases in between. Germline V gene lookup returns CDR1 SQVTM and CDR2 ANQGSEA. CDR3 nucleotide sequence: TGCAGCGTTAAAGGGCCTGGCGAGACCCAGTACTTC. Its protein is CSVKGPGETQYF.

The rearrangement joins TRBV11-2 to TRBJ1-6; a possible D gene is TRBD1 (6 bases). The CDR3 has 17 residues. Trimming took 7 bases from V and 0 from J, leaving 16 bases between them. Looked up from germline, CDR1 is SGHAT and CDR2 is FQNNGV. CDR3 DNA: TGTGCCAGCACCCCAAGGGGGACGAGCTCCTATAATTCACCCCTCCACTTT. This gives the protein CASTPRGTSSYNSPLHF.

This sequence joins TRBV6-1 and TRBJ2-1; 11 bases align to TRBD2. Germline assignment: CDR1 MNHNS and CDR2 SASEGT. With 4 bases clipped from V and 6 bases from J, the junction kept 14 bases outside the gene matches. This CDR3 spans 18 amino acids. The CDR3 spells CASSGPSILAGAFNEQFF. The CDR3 nucleotides read TGTGCCAGCAGTGGGCCCTCCATACTAGCGGGGGCTTTCAATGAGCAGTTCTTC.

This sequence joins TRBV2 and TRBJ2-4; unclear D gene. Germline CDR1 SNHLY, CDR2 FYNNEI. The CDR3 is 13 residues long. V lost 6 bases, J lost 0 bases, and 6 bases lay in between. For the CDR3, the DNA is TGTGCCAGCAGAGACAAAGCCAAAAACATTCAGTACTTC. Its translation: CASRDKAKNIQYF.

V and J are TRBV19 and TRBJ2-6; D perhaps matches TRBD2 (5 bases). The germline V gene encodes CDR1 LNHDA and CDR2 SQIVND (reference sequence). CDR3 length equals 19 residues. The V and J ends lost 3 bases and 3 bases respectively, with 21 bases between them. DNA of the CDR3: TGTGCCAGTAGTATTACCCCCCTGCGAGGGTCACGTGGGGCCAACGTCCTGACTTTC. This gives the protein CASSITPLRGSRGANVLTF. The full variable domain, with the rest looked up from reference TRBV19 and TRBJ2-6, is DGGITQSPKYLFRKEGQNVTLSCEQNLNHDAMYWYRQDPGQGLRLIYYSQIVNDFQKGDIAEGYSVSREKKESFPLTVTSAQKNPTAFYLCASSITPLRGSRGANVLTFGAGSRLTVL.

The V and J genes are TRBV30 and TRBJ2-1; 9 positions agree with TRBD2. The trim removed 1 base at V and 1 base at J, leaving 8 bases unmatched. CDR1 and CDR2 (germline): GTSNPN, SVGIG (reference sequence). This CDR3 comprises 17 residues. CDR3 nucleotides: TGTGCCTGGAGTGGTCTAGCGGGGAGGATGTCCTACAATGAGCAGTTCTTC. Its translation is CAWSGLAGRMSYNEQFF.

In its sample, this clone was seen a few times. The gene calls are TRBV10-1 and TRBJ1-6, with a tentative D call TRBD1 (5 bases). This CDR3 spans 15 amino acids. Germline V gene sequence: CDR1 WNHNN, CDR2 SYGVQD (reference sequence). Deletions cut 5 bases from V and 7 bases from J, with 15 bases between. In DNA, the CDR3 is TGCGCCAGCAGTCAAGGGGCCGCTGGAAATTCACCCCTCCACTTT. It yields the protein CASSQGAAGNSPLHF.

This chain connects TRBV11-1 to TRBJ2-5; 9 bases fit TRBD1. V shed 5 bases, J shed 5 bases, and the junction held 3 bases outside the gene matches. This CDR3 is built from 13 residues. Per the germline V gene, CDR1 is SGHAT and CDR2 is FQDESV (reference sequence). Here the CDR3 DNA reads TGTGCCAGCAGCCGGGACAGGGCTGAGACCCAGTACTTC. Its translation: CASSRDRAETQYF.

The chain has TRBV28 and TRBJ2-1, with TRBD1 as a possible D gene (6 bases). Germline loops: CDR1 MDHEN, CDR2 SYDVKM. Trimming shortened V by 6 bases and J by 13 bases, and 16 bases separated the two germline ends. The CDR3 consists of 12 residues. As DNA, the CDR3 is TGTGCCAGCAGCCTCGACAGGTCCTATCAGTTCTTC. Its protein is CASSLDRSYQFF.

This clone came up a few times. This chain links TRBV7-2 with TRBJ2-1; 7 bases align to TRBD1. The CDR3 has 14 amino acids. Trimming removed 1 base from V and 7 bases from J; junction bases left unmatched: 4. Germline V gene data show CDR1 as SGHTA and CDR2 as FQGNSA. The CDR3 sequence is CASSLGDRWNEQFF. CDR3 in DNA: TGTGCCAGCAGCTTAGGGGACAGATGGAATGAGCAGTTCTTC.